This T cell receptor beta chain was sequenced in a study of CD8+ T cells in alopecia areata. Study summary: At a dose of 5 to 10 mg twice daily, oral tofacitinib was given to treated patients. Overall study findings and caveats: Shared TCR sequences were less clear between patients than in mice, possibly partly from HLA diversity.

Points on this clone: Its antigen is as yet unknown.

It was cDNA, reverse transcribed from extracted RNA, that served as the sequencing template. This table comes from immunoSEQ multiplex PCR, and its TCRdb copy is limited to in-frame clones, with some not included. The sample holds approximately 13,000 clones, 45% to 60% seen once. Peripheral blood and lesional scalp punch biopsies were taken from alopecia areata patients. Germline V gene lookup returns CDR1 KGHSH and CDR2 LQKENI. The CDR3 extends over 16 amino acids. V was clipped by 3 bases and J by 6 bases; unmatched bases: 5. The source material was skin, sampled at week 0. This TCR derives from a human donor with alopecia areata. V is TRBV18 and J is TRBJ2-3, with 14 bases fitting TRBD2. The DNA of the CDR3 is TGTGCCAGCTCACCCCGGACTAGCGGGGGGCGGGATACGCAGTATTTT. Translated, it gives CASSPRTSGGRDTQYF.